The source of this TCR beta chain is a study of OX40 agonist ivuxolimab in advanced cancers. Study summary: Patients received ivuxolimab, an intravenous treatment, every 2 weeks at 0.01 to 10 mg/kg.

TCRdb's table, derived via immunoSEQ multiplex PCR, lists solely in-frame clones and lacks some. The table lists 65,000 to 95,000 clones, more than 90% of them singletons. CDR3 length equals 18 residues. Germline V gene lookup returns CDR1 SGHVS and CDR2 FNYEAQ. Trimming shortened V by 3 bases and J by 6 bases, and 25 bases separated the two germline ends. Source: CD4+ or CD8+ T cells sorted from blood, taken in a trial of the OX40 agonist ivuxolimab. The TCR comes from an adult with an advanced solid tumor such as melanoma, head and neck, liver or kidney cancer. This chain joins TRBV7-6 and TRBJ2-3, with D tentatively TRBD2 (5 bases). CDR3 DNA sequence: TGTGCCAGCAGCTTGGTTCCTCTCGAGCGCCTCTGGGAGGATACGCAGTATTTT. Its protein is CASSLVPLERLWEDTQYF.